The clone carrying this T cell receptor beta chain showed up just once. The target antigen is unknown. Assay: immunoSEQ multiplex PCR; the TCRdb copy retains only in-frame clones and omits some. The sample yields roughly 55,000 clones, nearly 80% seen once. The CDR3 consists of 15 residues. Germline CDR1 and CDR2: SGHDT and YYEEEE. Trimming cost V 0 bases and J 8 bases, with 17 bases left between them. This sample was taken from a study of OX40 agonist ivuxolimab in advanced cancers. At the level of the study: Of mixed ages from about 23 to 79 and averaging around 60 years, the group was roughly 85% male. Checkpoint inhibitors had been given previously to roughly 36% of patients. Study-wide results and caveats: The antigens recognized by the expanded peripheral T cells, that is their antigen specificity, were not determined.

The sequenced sample was CD4+ or CD8+ T cells sorted from blood, obtained in a trial of the OX40 agonist ivuxolimab. The source is an adult with an advanced solid tumor such as melanoma, head and neck, liver or kidney cancer. V is TRBV5-6 and J is TRBJ1-2; D possibly corresponds to TRBD1 (5 bases). CDR3 loop: CASSLAGQGHWGYTF. In DNA, the CDR3 is TGTGCCAGCAGCTTGGCCGGGCAGGGTCATTGGGGCTACACCTTC.